A selection of T cell receptor beta chains follows, all from one sample in a study of blood T cell repertoires in COVID-19. The repertoire was sequenced with immunoSEQ multiplex PCR; TCRdb's copy has only in-frame clones and lacks some. The repertoire holds some 360,000 clones, with around 87% as singletons. Sequenced input: peripheral blood. The receptors shown here come from an older woman with COVID-19, enrolled during active disease. The CDR3 runs from the conserved cysteine through the conserved F or W. Each record gives: clone size, J gene, D gene, V gene, CDR3 protein, CDR3 DNA. The D gene is left open where the match is weak. Rows give clone size only sometimes, using once, few, many, or a class for an expanded clone.

-,TRBJ2-7,-,TRBV27,CASSQTAGGEYF,TGTGCCAGCAGTCAAACCGCCGGAGGGGAGTACTTC
once,TRBJ2-7,-,TRBV11-2,CASSPGPGAGYEQYF,TGTGCCAGCAGCCCGGGGCCAGGGGCTGGGTACGAGCAGTACTTC
-,TRBJ1-6,-,TRBV14,CASSQGQNNSPLHF,TGTGCCAGCAGCCAAGGACAGAATAATTCACCCCTCCACTTT
few,TRBJ2-7,TRBD1,TRBV7-6,CASSLGQGAYEQYF,TGTGCCAGCAGCTTAGGACAGGGGGCATACGAGCAGTACTTC
-,TRBJ1-4,-,TRBV28,CASGGARVEKLFF,TGTGCCAGCGGTGGGGCGCGAGTTGAAAAACTGTTTTTT
-,TRBJ1-4,-,TRBV1,CTSSQVRGGEKLFF,TGCACCAGCAGCCAAGTAAGGGGGGGTGAAAAACTGTTTTTT
-,TRBJ2-5,TRBD2,TRBV5-4,CASSPQRGSLETQYF,TGTGCCAGCAGCCCACAGCGGGGGAGTCTTGAGACCCAGTACTTC
-,TRBJ2-1,TRBD2,TRBV30,CAWTAPLAGGAFNEQFF,TGTGCCTGGACCGCTCCTCTAGCGGGGGGAGCATTCAATGAGCAGTTCTTC
-,TRBJ1-1,TRBD1,TRBV11-1,CASSLAPIFGQGGVEAFF,TGTGCCAGCAGCTTAGCGCCAATTTTCGGACAGGGAGGGGTTGAAGCTTTCTTT
-,TRBJ1-4,-,TRBV28,CASSLGSGGYSEKLFF,TGTGCCAGCAGTTTAGGCAGCGGGGGCTATAGTGAAAAACTGTTTTTT
-,TRBJ2-7,-,TRBV9,CASSVTGSSYEQYF,TGTGCCAGCAGCGTAACAGGGTCCTCCTACGAGCAGTACTTC
-,TRBJ2-2,TRBD1,TRBV11-1,CASSLAPGTANTGELFF,TGTGCCAGCAGCTTAGCGCCTGGGACAGCGAACACCGGGGAGCTGTTTTTT
-,TRBJ1-2,-,TRBV3-1/TRBV3-2,CASSQTVGTVNYGYTF,TGTGCCAGCAGCCAAACGGTGGGGACTGTTAACTATGGCTACACCTTC
-,TRBJ1-5,-,TRBV7-8,CASSLGSGGGPRNQPQHF,TGTGCCAGCAGCTTAGGGTCTGGCGGGGGTCCCCGCAATCAGCCCCAGCATTTT
-,TRBJ1-2,-,TRBV18,CASSPSLQDYGYTF,TGTGCCAGCTCACCAAGTTTGCAGGACTATGGCTACACCTTC
-,TRBJ1-2,-,TRBV5-1,CASSLDTQNYGYTF,TGCGCCAGCAGCTTGGACACGCAAAACTATGGCTACACCTTC
-,TRBJ1-6,-,TRBV15,CATSRVGGYSPLHF,TGTGCCACCAGCAGAGTGGGGGGGTATTCACCCCTCCACTTT
few,TRBJ1-2,TRBD1,TRBV6-5,CASRRTGSNYGYTF,TGTGCCAGCAGAAGGACAGGTTCTAACTATGGCTACACCTTC
-,TRBJ1-2,-,TRBV7-2,CASSSGLRNGNYGYTF,TGTGCCAGCAGCTCGGGACTTAGGAATGGGAACTATGGCTACACCTTC
once,TRBJ1-1,-,TRBV19,CASSRAINTEAFF,TGTGCCAGTAGCAGGGCCATAAACACTGAAGCTTTCTTT
-,TRBJ1-5,-,TRBV27,CASSLSTPAGGGQPQHF,TGTGCCAGCAGTTTATCGACGCCGGCGGGGGGGGGTCAGCCCCAGCATTTT
-,TRBJ2-1,-,TRBV5-5,CASSLQAYNEQFF,TGTGCCAGCAGCTTGCAGGCCTACAATGAGCAGTTCTTC
once,TRBJ2-5,-,TRBV3-1/TRBV3-2,CASSPALAREETQYF,TGTGCCAGCAGCCCCGCACTAGCCCGGGAAGAGACCCAGTACTTC
-,TRBJ1-4,-,TRBV3-1/TRBV3-2,CASSARGRGEKLFF,TGTGCCAGCAGCGCGCGAGGGCGCGGCGAAAAACTGTTTTTT
-,TRBJ2-5,-,TRBV2,CASKKGGETQYF,TGTGCCAGCAAGAAGGGAGGAGAGACCCAGTACTTC
-,TRBJ1-2,-,TRBV28,CASSPRTEGYTF,TGTGCCAGCAGTCCGAGGACAGAGGGCTACACCTTC
-,TRBJ2-3,-,TRBV3-1/TRBV3-2,CASSQVFPGTDTQYF,TGTGCCAGCAGCCAAGTCTTCCCGGGCACAGATACGCAGTATTTT
-,TRBJ2-5,TRBD1,TRBV10-2,CASSPGTGVDYDKETQYF,TGCGCCAGCAGCCCCGGGACAGGGGTGGACTATGACAAAGAGACCCAGTACTTC
-,TRBJ1-4,TRBD1,TRBV7-9,CASTGTGGRANEKLFF,TGTGCCAGCACGGGGACAGGGGGAAGGGCTAATGAAAAACTGTTTTTT
-,TRBJ1-2,TRBD1,TRBV2,CASSFDRANYGYTF,TGTGCCAGCAGTTTTGACAGGGCTAACTATGGCTACACCTTC
-,TRBJ2-3,-,TRBV29-1,CSVVWGGHADTQYF,TGCAGCGTTGTGTGGGGGGGCCATGCAGATACGCAGTATTTT
-,TRBJ1-1,TRBD1,TRBV7-2,CASSPRTGLNTEAFF,TGTGCCAGCAGCCCTCGGACAGGCCTGAACACTGAAGCTTTCTTT
-,TRBJ2-7,-,TRBV6-6,CASSTGSYEQYF,TGTGCCAGCAGCACCGGGTCCTACGAGCAGTACTTC
once,TRBJ1-5,-,TRBV18,CASSREENSNQPQHF,TGTGCCAGCTCACGGGAGGAAAATAGCAATCAGCCCCAGCATTTT
-,TRBJ1-5,-,TRBV7-9,CASSPQGPRNQPQHF,TGTGCCAGCAGCCCGCAGGGGCCTCGCAATCAGCCCCAGCATTTT
-,TRBJ2-2,TRBD1,TRBV7-7,CASSSGQGTNTGELFF,TGTGCCAGCAGCTCGGGACAGGGCACGAACACCGGGGAGCTGTTTTTT
-,TRBJ1-1,-,TRBV6-6,CASSYSEGWVTEAFF,TGTGCCAGCAGTTACTCCGAGGGATGGGTCACTGAAGCTTTCTTT
-,TRBJ2-7,TRBD1,TRBV7-9,CASSYLTGGDEQYF,TGTGCCAGCAGCTACTTGACAGGGGGCGACGAGCAGTACTTC
-,TRBJ2-7,-,TRBV18,CASSPSLGGIQSYEQYF,TGTGCCAGCTCACCCTCCCTCGGCGGGATACAATCCTACGAGCAGTACTTC
-,TRBJ2-5,-,TRBV5-1,CASSFLYQETQYF,TGCGCCAGCAGCTTCTTATACCAAGAGACCCAGTACTTC
-,TRBJ2-3,TRBD1,TRBV7-8,CASSLVAGGADTQYF,TGTGCCAGCAGCTTAGTGGCAGGGGGAGCAGATACGCAGTATTTT
-,TRBJ1-4,-,TRBV7-9,CASSRPTGGAGGNEKLFF,TGTGCCAGCAGCCGCCCGACGGGAGGGGCTGGCGGTAATGAAAAACTGTTTTTT
-,TRBJ1-2,-,TRBV14,CASSQRMGSTSYGYTF,TGTGCCAGCAGCCAAAGGATGGGATCCACTAGCTATGGCTACACCTTC
-,TRBJ2-5,-,TRBV5-1,CASSYSQETQYF,TGCGCCAGCAGTTACAGCCAAGAGACCCAGTACTTC
-,TRBJ2-1,-,TRBV6-6,CASRSRWSSYNEQFF,TGTGCCAGCAGGTCTAGGTGGAGCTCCTACAATGAGCAGTTCTTC
-,TRBJ1-5,-,TRBV3-1/TRBV3-2,CASSQGRADQPQHF,TGTGCCAGCAGCCAAGGCAGGGCTGATCAGCCCCAGCATTTT
-,TRBJ2-5,-,TRBV7-3,CASSLFERETQYF,TGTGCCAGCAGCTTATTCGAGAGGGAGACCCAGTACTTC
-,TRBJ2-1,TRBD2,TRBV14,CASSQDWLAGANEQFF,TGTGCCAGCAGCCAAGATTGGCTAGCGGGGGCCAATGAGCAGTTCTTC
-,TRBJ2-5,-,TRBV5-1,CASSTGHVLQETQYF,TGCGCCAGCAGCACTGGACACGTACTCCAAGAGACCCAGTACTTC
-,TRBJ2-1,TRBD2,TRBV4-1,CASSPPLSRGDPYEQFF,TGCGCCAGCAGCCCTCCGTTATCGCGGGGGGATCCCTATGAGCAGTTCTTC
-,TRBJ1-2,-,TRBV10-3,CAISEAPSGGAFGYTF,TGTGCCATCAGTGAGGCACCCTCGGGGGGCGCATTTGGCTACACCTTC